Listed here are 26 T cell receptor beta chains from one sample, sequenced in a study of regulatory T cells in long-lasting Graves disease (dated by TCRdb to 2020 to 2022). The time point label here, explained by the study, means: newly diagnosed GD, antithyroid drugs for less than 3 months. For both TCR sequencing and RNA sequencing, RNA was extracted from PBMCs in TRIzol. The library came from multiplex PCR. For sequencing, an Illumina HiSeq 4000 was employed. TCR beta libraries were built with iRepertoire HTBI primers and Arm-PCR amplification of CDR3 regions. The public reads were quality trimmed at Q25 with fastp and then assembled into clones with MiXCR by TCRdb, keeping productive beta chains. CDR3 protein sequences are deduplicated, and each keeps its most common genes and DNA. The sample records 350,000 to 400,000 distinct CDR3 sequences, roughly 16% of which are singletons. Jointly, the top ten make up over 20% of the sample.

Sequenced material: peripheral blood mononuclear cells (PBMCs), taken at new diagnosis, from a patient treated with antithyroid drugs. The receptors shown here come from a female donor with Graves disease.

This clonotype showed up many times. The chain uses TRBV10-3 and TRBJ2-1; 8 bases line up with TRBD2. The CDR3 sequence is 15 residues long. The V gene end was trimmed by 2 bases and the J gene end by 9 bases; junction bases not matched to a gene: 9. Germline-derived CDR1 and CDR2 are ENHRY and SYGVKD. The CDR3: CAISEIGREDIEQFF. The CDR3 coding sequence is TGTGCCATCAGTGAGATAGGGCGGGAGGACATTGAGCAGTTCTTC.

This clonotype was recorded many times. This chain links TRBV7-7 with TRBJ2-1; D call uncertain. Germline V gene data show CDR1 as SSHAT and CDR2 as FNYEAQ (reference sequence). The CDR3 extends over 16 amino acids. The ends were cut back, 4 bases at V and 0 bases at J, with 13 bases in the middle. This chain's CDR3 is CASSYSPSSSYNEQFF. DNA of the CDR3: TGTGCCAGCAGCTACAGTCCCTCTAGCTCCTACAATGAGCAGTTCTTC.

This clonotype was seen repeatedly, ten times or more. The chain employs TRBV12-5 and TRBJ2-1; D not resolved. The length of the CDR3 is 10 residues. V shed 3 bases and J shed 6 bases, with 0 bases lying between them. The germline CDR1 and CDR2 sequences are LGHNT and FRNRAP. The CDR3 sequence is CASGFNEQFF. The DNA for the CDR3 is TGTGCTAGTGGTTTCAATGAGCAGTTCTTC.

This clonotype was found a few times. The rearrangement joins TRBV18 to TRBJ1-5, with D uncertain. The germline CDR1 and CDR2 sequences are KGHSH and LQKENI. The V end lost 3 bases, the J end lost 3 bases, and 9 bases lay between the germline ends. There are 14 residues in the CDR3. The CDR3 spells CASSPTRINQPQHF. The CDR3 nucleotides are TGTGCCAGCTCACCGACACGAATCAATCAGCCCCAGCATTTT. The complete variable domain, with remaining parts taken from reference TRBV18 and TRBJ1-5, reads NAGVMQNPRHLVRRRGQEARLRCSPMKGHSHVYWYRQLPEEGLKFMVYLQKENIIDESGMPKERFSAEFPKEGPSILRIQQVVRGDSAAYFCASSPTRINQPQHFGDGTRLSIL.

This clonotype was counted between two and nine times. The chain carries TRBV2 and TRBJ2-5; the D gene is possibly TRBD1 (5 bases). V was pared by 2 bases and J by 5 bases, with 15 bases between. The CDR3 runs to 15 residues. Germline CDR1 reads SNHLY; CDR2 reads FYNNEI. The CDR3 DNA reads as TGTGCCAGCAGTGAATGGGGCTTTGATGGGGAGACCCAGTACTTC. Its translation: CASSEWGFDGETQYF.

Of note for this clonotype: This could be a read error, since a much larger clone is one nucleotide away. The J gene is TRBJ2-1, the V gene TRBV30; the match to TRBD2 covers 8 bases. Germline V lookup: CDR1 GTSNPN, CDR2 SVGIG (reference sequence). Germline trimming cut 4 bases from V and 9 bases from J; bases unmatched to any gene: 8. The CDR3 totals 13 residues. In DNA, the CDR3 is TGTGCCTGGACGGTAGCGGGAAGAAGTGAGCAGTTCTTC. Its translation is CAWTVAGRSEQFF.

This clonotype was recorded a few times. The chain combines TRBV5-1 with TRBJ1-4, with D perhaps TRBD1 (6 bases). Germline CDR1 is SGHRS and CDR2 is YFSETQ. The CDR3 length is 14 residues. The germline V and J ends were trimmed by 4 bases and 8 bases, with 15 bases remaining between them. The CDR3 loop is CASSPTVGGEKLFF. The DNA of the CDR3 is TGCGCCAGCAGCCCAACTGTCGGGGGCGAAAAACTGTTTTTT. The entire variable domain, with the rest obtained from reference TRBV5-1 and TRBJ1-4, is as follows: KAGVTQTPRYLIKTRGQQVTLSCSPISGHRSVSWYQQTPGQGLQFLFEYFSETQRNKGNFPGRFSGRQFSNSRSEMNVSTLELGDSALYLCASSPTVGGEKLFFGSGTQLSVL.

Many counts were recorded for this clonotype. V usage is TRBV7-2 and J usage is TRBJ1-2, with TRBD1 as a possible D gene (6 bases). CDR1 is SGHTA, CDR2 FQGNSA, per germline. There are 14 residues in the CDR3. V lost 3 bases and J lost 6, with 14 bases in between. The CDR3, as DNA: TGTGCCAGCAGCTTGATGGACAGCCCTGATGGCTACACCTTC. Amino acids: CASSLMDSPDGYTF.

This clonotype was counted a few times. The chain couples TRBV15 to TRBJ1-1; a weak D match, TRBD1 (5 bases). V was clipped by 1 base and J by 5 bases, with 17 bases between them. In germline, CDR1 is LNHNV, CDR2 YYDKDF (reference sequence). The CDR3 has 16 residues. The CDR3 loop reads CATSRAGTRLRTEAFF. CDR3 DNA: TGTGCCACCAGCAGAGCAGGGACCCGACTTAGGACTGAAGCTTTCTTT.

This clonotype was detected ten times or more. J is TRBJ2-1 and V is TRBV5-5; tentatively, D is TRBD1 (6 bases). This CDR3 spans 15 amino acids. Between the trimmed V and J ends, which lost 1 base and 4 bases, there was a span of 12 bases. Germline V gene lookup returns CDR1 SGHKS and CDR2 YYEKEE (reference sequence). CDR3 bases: TGTGCCAGCAGCTTGCATCACAGGGAGTACAATGAGCAGTTCTTC. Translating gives CASSLHHREYNEQFF.

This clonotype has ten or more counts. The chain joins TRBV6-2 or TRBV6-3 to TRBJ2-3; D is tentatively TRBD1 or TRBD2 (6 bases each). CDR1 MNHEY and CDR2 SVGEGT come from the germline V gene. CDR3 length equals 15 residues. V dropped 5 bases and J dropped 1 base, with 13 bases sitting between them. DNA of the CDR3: TGTGCCAGCAGTGAGTACAGGGAGGGCACAGATACGCAGTATTTT. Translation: CASSEYREGTDTQYF.

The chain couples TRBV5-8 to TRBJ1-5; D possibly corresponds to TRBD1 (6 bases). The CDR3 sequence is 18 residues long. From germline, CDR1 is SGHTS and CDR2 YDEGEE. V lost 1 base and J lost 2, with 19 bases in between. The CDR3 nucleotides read TGTGCCAGCAGCTTGAGTTTCGGGGCAGGGGCTGGCAATCAGCCCCAGCATTTT. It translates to CASSLSFGAGAGNQPQHF.

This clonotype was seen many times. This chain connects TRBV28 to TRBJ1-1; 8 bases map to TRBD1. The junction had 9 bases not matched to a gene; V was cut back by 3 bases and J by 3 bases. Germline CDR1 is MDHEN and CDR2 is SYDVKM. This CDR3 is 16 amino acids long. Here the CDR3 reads CASSFSRGLGDTEAFF. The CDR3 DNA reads TGTGCCAGCAGTTTTTCCAGGGGGCTGGGGGACACTGAAGCTTTCTTT. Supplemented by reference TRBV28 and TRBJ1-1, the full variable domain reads DVKVTQSSRYLVKRTGEKVFLECVQDMDHENMFWYRQDPGLGLRLIYFSYDVKMKEKGDIPEGYSVSREKKERFSLILESASTNQTSMYLCASSFSRGLGDTEAFFGQGTRLTVV.

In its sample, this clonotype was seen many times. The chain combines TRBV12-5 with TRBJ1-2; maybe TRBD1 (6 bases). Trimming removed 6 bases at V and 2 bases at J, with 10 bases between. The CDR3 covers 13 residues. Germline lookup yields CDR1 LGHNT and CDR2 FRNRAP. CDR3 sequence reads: CASGPGANYGYTF. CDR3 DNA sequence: TGTGCTAGTGGGCCGGGGGCCAACTATGGCTACACCTTC.

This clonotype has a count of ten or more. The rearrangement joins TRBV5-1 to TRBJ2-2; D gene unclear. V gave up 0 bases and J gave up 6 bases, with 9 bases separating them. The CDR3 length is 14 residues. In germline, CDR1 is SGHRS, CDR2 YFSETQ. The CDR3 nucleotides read TGCGCCAGCAGCTTGGCCTTTAGATCCGGGGAGCTGTTTTTT. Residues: CASSLAFRSGELFF.

The CDR3 sequence: CASSFSRQLEAFF. The CDR3 DNA is TGTGCCAGCAGCTTCTCCCGGCAGCTTGAAGCTTTCTTT. The chain joins TRBV7-2 to TRBJ1-1; D not certain. The V end lost 3 bases, the J end lost 7 bases, and 12 bases lay between the germline ends. The germline V gene has CDR1 SGHTA and CDR2 FQGNSA. The CDR3 sequence is 13 residues long.

The CDR3 here is CASSIQAIMNTEAFF. CDR3 nucleotides: TGTGCCAGTAGTATTCAGGCGATTATGAACACTGAAGCTTTCTTT. The chain links TRBV19 to TRBJ1-1; D is unclear. Germline V gene lookup returns CDR1 LNHDA and CDR2 SQIVND (reference sequence). This CDR3 contains 15 residues. V gave up 3 bases and J gave up 0 bases, with 11 bases separating them.

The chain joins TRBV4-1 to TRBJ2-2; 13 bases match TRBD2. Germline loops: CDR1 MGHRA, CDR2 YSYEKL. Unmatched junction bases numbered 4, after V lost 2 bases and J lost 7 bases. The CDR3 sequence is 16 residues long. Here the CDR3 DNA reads TGCGCCAGCAGCCAACTTCGACTAGCGGGAGGCGGGGAGCTGTTTTTT. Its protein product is CASSQLRLAGGGELFF.

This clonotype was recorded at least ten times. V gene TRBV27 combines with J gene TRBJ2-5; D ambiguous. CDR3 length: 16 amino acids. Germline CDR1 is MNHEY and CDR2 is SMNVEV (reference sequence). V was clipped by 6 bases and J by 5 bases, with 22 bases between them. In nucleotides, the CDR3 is TGTGCCAGCAGCTCCTTCCCACTCAGGTCTCATGAGACCCAGTACTTC. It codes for CASSSFPLRSHETQYF.

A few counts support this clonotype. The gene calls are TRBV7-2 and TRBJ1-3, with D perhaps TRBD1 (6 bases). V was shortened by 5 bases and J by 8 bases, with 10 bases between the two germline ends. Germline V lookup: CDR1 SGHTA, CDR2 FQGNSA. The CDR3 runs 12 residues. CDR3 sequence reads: CASSEQGYTIYF. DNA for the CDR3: TGTGCCAGCAGCGAACAGGGTTACACCATATATTTT.

DNA of the CDR3: TGTGCCAGCGGGGGCGGACTAGCGGGAGAGCGAGTTGCCACAGATACGCAGTATTTT. Translating gives CASGGGLAGERVATDTQYF. The chain has TRBV6-2 or TRBV6-3 and TRBJ2-3, with TRBD2 identical over 13 bases. V was pared by 8 bases and J by 2 bases, with 16 bases of the junction left unmatched. The germline V gene encodes CDR1 MNHEY and CDR2 SVGEGT. The CDR3 spans 19 residues.

The CDR3 loop reads CASTGRGTYNEQFF. Written as DNA, the CDR3 is TGTGCCAGTACCGGCAGGGGAACTTACAATGAGCAGTTCTTC. V gene TRBV19 combines with J gene TRBJ2-1; possible D gene TRBD1, 6 bases. Trimming cost V 7 bases and J 4 bases, with 14 bases left between them. The CDR3 is made up of 14 amino acids. From germline, CDR1 is LNHDA and CDR2 SQIVND (reference sequence).

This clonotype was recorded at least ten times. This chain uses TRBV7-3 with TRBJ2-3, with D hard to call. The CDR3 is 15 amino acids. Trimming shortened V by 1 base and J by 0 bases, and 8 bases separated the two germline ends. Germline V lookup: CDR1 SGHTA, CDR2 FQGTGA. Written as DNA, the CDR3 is TGTGCCAGCAGCTTAATGCGGAGCAGCACAGATACGCAGTATTTT. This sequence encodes CASSLMRSSTDTQYF.

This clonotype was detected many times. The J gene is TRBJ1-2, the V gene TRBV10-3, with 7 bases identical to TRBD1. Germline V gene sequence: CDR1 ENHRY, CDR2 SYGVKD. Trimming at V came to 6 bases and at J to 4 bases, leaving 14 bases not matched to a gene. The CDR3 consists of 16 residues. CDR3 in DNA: TGTGCCATCAGGAAAGGGACAGCGACGTATATCTATGGCTACACCTTC. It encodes CAIRKGTATYIYGYTF.

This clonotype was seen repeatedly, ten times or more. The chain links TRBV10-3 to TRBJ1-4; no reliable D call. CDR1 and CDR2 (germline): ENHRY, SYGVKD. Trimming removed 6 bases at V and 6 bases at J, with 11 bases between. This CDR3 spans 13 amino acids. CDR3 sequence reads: CAISRTEDEKLFF. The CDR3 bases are TGTGCCATCAGCAGGACTGAAGATGAAAAACTGTTTTTT.

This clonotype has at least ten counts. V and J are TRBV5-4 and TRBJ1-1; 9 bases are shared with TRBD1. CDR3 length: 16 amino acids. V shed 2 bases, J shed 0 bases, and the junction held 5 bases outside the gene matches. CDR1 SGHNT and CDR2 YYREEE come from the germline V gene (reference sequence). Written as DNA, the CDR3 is TGTGCCAGCAGCTTCGGGACAGGGAGCATGAACACTGAAGCTTTCTTT. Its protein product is CASSFGTGSMNTEAFF.